The sequence of this TCR beta chain was determined in a study of PD-1 blockade in mismatch repair-deficient tumors. In its sample, this clone was seen many times. The target antigen is unknown. Findings and caveats of the study: After pembrolizumab, tumor-resident clones rose rapidly, then generally contracted before radiologic responses.

Assay used: immunoSEQ multiplex PCR; TCRdb lists only in-frame clones, some missing. The repertoire consists of approximately 100,000 clones, with 70% to 85% occurring once and the leading ten covering roughly 6.3%. The sequencing used peripheral blood, collected roughly eight months after starting pembrolizumab. The TCR originated in an adult with mismatch repair-deficient cancer.

The CDR3 here is CASSDGDSYEQYF. CDR3 nucleotide sequence: TGTGCCAGCAGTGACGGGGACTCCTACGAGCAGTACTTC. The chain carries TRBV6-4 and TRBJ2-7; D gene ambiguous. Per the germline V gene, CDR1 is MRHNA and CDR2 is SNTAGT. The CDR3 consists of 13 residues. Trimming took 2 bases from V and 0 from J, leaving 5 bases between them.